The 4 T cell receptor beta chains listed next were all sequenced from one sample in a study of blood T cell repertoires in COVID-19. Method: immunoSEQ multiplex PCR; TCRdb's copy keeps in-frame clones and lacks some. The sample holds some 160,000 clones; 65% to 85% are singletons and the top ten take roughly 8.6%. Sequencing input: peripheral blood. These receptors were collected from a man in his forties or fifties with active or convalescent COVID-19.

This clone was seen a few times. The rearrangement uses TRBV7-2 and TRBJ2-7; the match to TRBD2 covers 7 bases. This CDR3 contains 17 residues. V dropped 0 bases and J dropped 4; count of bases not matched to a gene: 12. Germline CDR1 reads SGHTA; CDR2 reads FQGNSA. The CDR3 bases are TGTGCCAGCAGCTTAGCGTCGGGTAGCGGGCCAGGATACGAGCAGTACTTC. Translating it yields CASSLASGSGPGYEQYF.

J is TRBJ1-4 and V is TRBV27; 12 nucleotides agree with TRBD1. CDR1 is MNHEY, CDR2 SMNVEV, per germline (reference sequence). The CDR3 has 17 amino acids. V was pared by 0 bases and J by 8 bases, with 7 bases of the junction left unmatched. CDR3 loop: CASSLSITGTGGEKLFF. CDR3 DNA sequence: TGTGCCAGCAGTTTATCGATTACCGGGACAGGGGGCGAAAAACTGTTTTTT. The full variable domain, in which reference TRBV27 and TRBJ1-4 provide the parts outside the CDR3, is EAQVTQNPRYLITVTGKKLTVTCSQNMNHEYMSWYRQDPGLGLRQIYYSMNVEVTDKGDVPEGYKVSRKEKRNFPLILESPSPNQTSLYFCASSLSITGTGGEKLFFGSGTQLSVL.

The gene calls are TRBV7-9 and TRBJ2-2, with no clear D. Per germline, CDR1 SEHNR and CDR2 FQNEAQ (reference sequence). CDR3 length: 16 amino acids. V was cut by 1 base and J by 4 bases, with 13 bases left in between. The CDR3 region is CASSLVPGYGTGELFF. CDR3 bases: TGTGCCAGCAGCTTAGTCCCAGGCTATGGCACCGGGGAGCTGTTTTTT.

This chain uses TRBV29-1 with TRBJ1-1; D perhaps matches TRBD1 (5 bases). V lost 7 bases and J 2 bases, leaving 17 bases between the germline ends. Germline-derived CDR1 and CDR2 are SQVTM and ANQGSEA. This CDR3 is built from 14 residues. This CDR3 is CSAEGWAGNTEAFF. As DNA, the CDR3 is TGCAGCGCTGAGGGGTGGGCGGGAAACACTGAAGCTTTCTTT.